Below, 2 T cell receptor beta chains from the same sample are listed, as sequenced in a study of a mutant IDH1 vaccine in newly diagnosed glioma. Profiling relied on immunoSEQ multiplex PCR, and the TCRdb table lists in-frame clones only, not all of them. Here the sample spans 30,000 to 35,000 clones, about nine tenths being singletons. Their antigens are not known. The sample's time point: week 47, end of study. With topical imiquimod, each dose of the vaccine consisted of 300 ug of mutant IDH1 20-mer peptide. The sample here was PBMCs, taken from a glioma patient whose treatment included an IDH1 peptide vaccine. The origin of the receptors is a woman in her forties with glioma.

About this clone: Its ends do not fully match the called genes, so a read error is possible. The chain uses TRBV7-9 and TRBJ1-4; the D gene is possibly TRBD1 (6 bases). Germline values: CDR1 SEHNR, CDR2 FQNEAQ (reference sequence). This CDR3 region has 15 residues. The CDR3 sequence: CASSLGGGTNEKLFF. The CDR3 DNA reads as TGTGCCAGCAGTTTAGGAGGGGGAACTAATGAAAAACTGTTTTTT.

The V call is TRBV6-5, the J call TRBJ1-1, with unresolved D. Between the trimmed V and J ends, which lost 2 bases and 6 bases, there was a span of 10 bases. CDR3 length equals 13 residues. Germline lookup yields CDR1 MNHEY and CDR2 SVGAGI. CDR3 DNA: TGTGCCAGCAGTTACGGGATAGCTGCTGAAGCTTTCTTT. Translation: CASSYGIAAEAFF.